The TCR beta chain under discussion was sequenced for a study of shared clonotypes between healthy human individuals. Profiled with immunoSEQ multiplex PCR; TCRdb holds only in-frame clones, not every one. This sample has about 490,000 clones; around 79% occur once, and the top ten carry approximately 12%. Germline V gene lookup returns CDR1 SGHRS and CDR2 YFSETQ. Losses at the gene ends were 0 bases for V and 8 bases for J; bases not matched to a gene: 9. The CDR3 has 16 residues. This chain connects TRBV5-1 to TRBJ2-1, with 9 bases fitting TRBD2. Sample: PBMCs. The receptor was isolated from a woman aged 40 to 55 in good health. Some clones in this sample may be carry-over from other donors' samples. The CDR3 sequence is CASSLGAGGLWDEQFF. The CDR3 nucleotides read TGCGCCAGCAGCTTGGGTGCGGGAGGGCTTTGGGATGAGCAGTTCTTC.